Detailed here is one T cell receptor beta chain. The antigen is not known. The PCR ran on 60 Vbeta and 13 Jbeta primers. Assay: immunoSEQ multiplex PCR; the TCRdb copy retains only in-frame clones and omits some. The sample has 25,000 to 40,000 clones; 40% to 50% are singletons. The germline V gene encodes CDR1 SGHNT and CDR2 YYREEE (reference sequence). The V gene end was trimmed by 3 bases and the J gene end by 5 bases; junction bases not matched to a gene: 7. The CDR3 has 16 residues. This sample is drawn from a study of cytomegalovirus exposure and HLA in healthy donors. Study-level results: TCR association rates varied by HLA locus in a later analysis, with DRB1 highest and HLA-C lowest. A few CMV-associated chains proved CMV antigen-specific in vitro. The productive fraction for most TCR beta V segments was about 90% or about 30% in an earlier analysis. While the bulk of TCR sequences proved rare, some public TCRs turned up in many donors.

Input material: PBMCs. V usage is TRBV5-4 and J usage is TRBJ2-5, with TRBD2 identical over 13 bases. The receptor comes from a woman aged 45-65 years in good health and CMV-seronegative. CDR3 region: CASSSGTSGVGETQYF. The CDR3 nucleotides are TGTGCCAGCAGCTCCGGGACTAGCGGGGTGGGGGAGACCCAGTACTTC.